These T cell receptor beta chains were read from a single sample in a study of T cell responses to AZD1222 COVID-19 vaccine. Method: immunoSEQ multiplex PCR; TCRdb's copy keeps in-frame clones and lacks some. The repertoire holds about 60,000 clones, roughly 84% seen once, with less than 9.5% in the top ten. Source: peripheral blood, taken on day 0 of AZD1222 vaccination. The receptors here all came from an adult in good health. CDR3s include the opening cysteine and the closing phenylalanine or tryptophan. D genes are given only for firm matches. Rows give clone size only sometimes, using once, few, many, or a class for an expanded clone.

V: TRBV7-9
D: TRBD1
J: TRBJ2-7
size: .
CDR3: CASSSPTGPPYEQYF
DNA: TGTGCCAGCAGCTCGCCGACAGGGCCACCTTACGAGCAGTACTTC

V: TRBV6-1
D: .
J: TRBJ1-3
size: .
CDR3: CASSEQIYGNTIYF
DNA: TGTGCCAGCAGTGAGCAGATTTATGGAAACACCATATATTTT

V: TRBV19
D: TRBD1
J: TRBJ1-5
size: .
CDR3: CASSIRGRGQIQPQHF
DNA: TGTGCCAGTAGTATAAGGGGCAGGGGGCAAATCCAGCCCCAGCATTTT

V: TRBV11-2
D: .
J: TRBJ2-3
size: .
CDR3: CASSWRWTADTQYF
DNA: TGTGCCAGCAGCTGGCGGTGGACTGCAGATACGCAGTATTTT

V: TRBV5-6
D: .
J: TRBJ2-6
size: few
CDR3: CASSLGLSGANVLTF
DNA: TGTGCCAGCAGCTTGGGCCTCTCTGGGGCCAACGTCCTGACTTTC

V: TRBV5-1
D: .
J: TRBJ2-4
size: .
CDR3: CASSLEPGNIQYF
DNA: TGCGCCAGCAGCTTGGAACCGGGGAACATTCAGTACTTC

V: TRBV12-3/TRBV12-4
D: .
J: TRBJ2-1
size: .
CDR3: CASSLGGPNEQFF
DNA: TGTGCCAGCAGTTTAGGGGGACCTAATGAGCAGTTCTTC

V: TRBV5-4
D: .
J: TRBJ1-4
size: .
CDR3: CASSLGGLNEKLFF
DNA: TGTGCCAGCAGCTTGGGGGGACTTAATGAAAAACTGTTTTTT

V: TRBV19
D: .
J: TRBJ2-6
size: .
CDR3: CASSMYSGANVLTF
DNA: TGTGCCAGTAGTATGTACTCTGGGGCCAACGTCCTGACTTTC

V: TRBV5-1
D: TRBD1
J: TRBJ1-2
size: few
CDR3: CASSQLDREHGYTF
DNA: TGCGCCAGCAGCCAGCTAGACAGGGAGCATGGCTACACCTTC

V: TRBV27
D: TRBD1
J: TRBJ1-2
size: .
CDR3: CASTTRDRVLDGYTF
DNA: TGTGCCAGCACCACTAGGGACAGGGTTTTAGATGGCTACACCTTC

V: TRBV28
D: .
J: TRBJ1-3
size: few
CDR3: CASSLKGNTIYF
DNA: TGTGCCAGCAGCCTTAAAGGAAACACCATATATTTT

V: TRBV4-3
D: .
J: TRBJ1-1
size: few
CDR3: CASSHPDGARTEAFF
DNA: TGCGCCAGCAGCCACCCGGACGGGGCGCGGACTGAAGCTTTCTTT

V: TRBV14
D: TRBD1
J: TRBJ1-6
size: .
CDR3: CASSLTGGNSPLHF
DNA: TGTGCCAGCAGCCTTACAGGGGGGAATTCACCCCTCCACTTT

V: TRBV5-1
D: .
J: TRBJ1-2
size: few
CDR3: CASSLEGQENYGYTF
DNA: TGCGCCAGCAGCTTGGAGGGGCAAGAGAACTATGGCTACACCTTC

V: TRBV2
D: .
J: TRBJ1-6
size: .
CDR3: CASSVDNSPLHF
DNA: TGTGCCAGCAGTGTGGACAATTCACCCCTCCACTTT

V: TRBV11-2
D: .
J: TRBJ1-2
size: .
CDR3: CASSSPGLRLNQGYTF
DNA: TGTGCCAGCAGCTCCCCGGGGCTTAGGCTCAACCAGGGCTACACCTTC

V: TRBV2
D: TRBD1
J: TRBJ2-7
size: .
CDR3: CASSRTGGSYEQYF
DNA: TGTGCCAGCAGCCGGACAGGGGGCTCCTACGAGCAGTACTTC

V: TRBV19
D: .
J: TRBJ1-4
size: .
CDR3: CASSTHGLGEKLFF
DNA: TGTGCCAGTAGTACTCACGGGTTAGGCGAAAAACTGTTTTTT

V: TRBV2
D: .
J: TRBJ1-5
size: .
CDR3: CASRPGHLSNQPQHF
DNA: TGTGCCAGCAGACCGGGACACCTTAGCAATCAGCCCCAGCATTTT

V: TRBV7-2
D: .
J: TRBJ2-7
size: .
CDR3: CASSLGTNYEQYF
DNA: TGTGCCAGCAGCTTAGGGACTAACTACGAGCAGTACTTC

V: TRBV5-6
D: .
J: TRBJ2-1
size: few
CDR3: CASSGRGVSSYNEQFF
DNA: TGTGCCAGCAGCGGACGGGGAGTTAGCTCCTACAATGAGCAGTTCTTC

V: TRBV14
D: TRBD2
J: TRBJ2-1
size: .
CDR3: CASRGLQSSYNEQFF
DNA: TGTGCCAGCAGGGGACTACAGAGCTCCTACAATGAGCAGTTCTTC

V: TRBV6-1
D: .
J: TRBJ1-2
size: .
CDR3: CASSEEGGHYGYTF
DNA: TGTGCCAGCAGTGAAGAGGGCGGTCACTATGGCTACACCTTC

V: TRBV5-1
D: .
J: TRBJ1-2
size: few
CDR3: CASSLAEQTNYGYTF
DNA: TGCGCCAGCAGCTTGGCCGAGCAGACTAACTATGGCTACACCTTC

V: TRBV6-5
D: .
J: TRBJ2-7
size: .
CDR3: CASSLGPFGEQYF
DNA: TGTGCCAGCAGTCTGGGACCGTTCGGCGAGCAGTACTTC

V: TRBV4-2
D: .
J: TRBJ2-2
size: .
CDR3: CASSQEGDGTGELFF
DNA: TGTGCCAGCAGCCAAGAAGGGGACGGCACCGGGGAGCTGTTTTTT

V: TRBV5-4
D: TRBD2
J: TRBJ2-3
size: .
CDR3: CASPSGGATDTQYF
DNA: TGTGCCAGTCCTAGCGGGGGGGCGACAGATACGCAGTATTTT

V: TRBV7-6
D: TRBD1
J: TRBJ1-3
size: .
CDR3: CASSPPGQGRFGNTIYF
DNA: TGTGCCAGCAGCCCCCCGGGACAGGGGCGGTTCGGAAACACCATATATTTT

V: TRBV6-5
D: TRBD2
J: TRBJ2-7
size: .
CDR3: CAVAGTYEQYF
DNA: TGTGCCGTAGCGGGGACGTACGAGCAGTACTTC

V: TRBV24-1
D: .
J: TRBJ1-3
size: .
CDR3: CATSDDNSGNTIYF
DNA: TGTGCCACCAGTGATGACAACTCTGGAAACACCATATATTTT

V: TRBV4-3
D: .
J: TRBJ1-6
size: .
CDR3: CASSRDAGDPNNSPLHF
DNA: TGCGCCAGCAGCCGTGATGCAGGGGACCCTAATAATTCACCCCTCCACTTT

V: TRBV15
D: .
J: TRBJ2-5
size: .
CDR3: CATSSKTGRGETQYF
DNA: TGTGCCACCAGCAGCAAGACAGGGAGGGGAGAGACCCAGTACTTC

V: TRBV5-6
D: .
J: TRBJ1-5
size: .
CDR3: CASSFGPLLQPQHF
DNA: TGTGCCAGCAGCTTTGGACCGCTCCTTCAGCCCCAGCATTTT

V: TRBV7-2
D: .
J: TRBJ1-5
size: .
CDR3: CASSLGMDQPQHF
DNA: TGTGCCAGCAGCTTGGGGATGGACCAGCCCCAGCATTTT

V: TRBV9
D: .
J: TRBJ1-1
size: .
CDR3: CASSGEGLRTEAFF
DNA: TGTGCCAGCAGCGGGGAGGGGCTCCGCACTGAAGCTTTCTTT

V: TRBV5-4
D: .
J: TRBJ2-7
size: .
CDR3: CASSLDTAYEQYF
DNA: TGTGCCAGCAGCTTGGATACAGCTTACGAGCAGTACTTC

V: TRBV10-3
D: TRBD2
J: TRBJ2-5
size: .
CDR3: CAISFPGGPGQETQYF
DNA: TGTGCCATCAGTTTCCCGGGGGGACCGGGCCAAGAGACCCAGTACTTC

V: TRBV9
D: TRBD1
J: TRBJ1-2
size: .
CDR3: CASSVYRDRAYGYTF
DNA: TGTGCCAGCAGCGTATACCGGGACAGGGCCTATGGCTACACCTTC

V: TRBV2
D: TRBD1
J: TRBJ1-2
size: .
CDR3: CASNSPGTGFYGYTF
DNA: TGTGCCAGCAACTCCCCCGGGACAGGATTCTATGGCTACACCTTC

V: TRBV27
D: .
J: TRBJ2-1
size: .
CDR3: CASRDRYNEQFF
DNA: TGTGCCAGCAGGGACCGATACAATGAGCAGTTCTTC

V: TRBV6-1
D: TRBD2
J: TRBJ2-3
size: .
CDR3: CASTPSGTDTQYF
DNA: TGTGCCAGCACTCCTAGCGGGACAGATACGCAGTATTTT

V: TRBV18
D: TRBD2
J: TRBJ2-7
size: .
CDR3: CASSPSGGIGEQYF
DNA: TGTGCCAGCTCTCCTAGCGGGGGGATCGGCGAGCAGTACTTC